This T cell receptor beta chain was identified during a study of T-cell reconstitution after alpha-beta-depleted transplantation in children. A TCRbeta library incorporating unique molecular identifiers was prepared. TCRdb used MiXCR to reprocess the PCR reads, holding one entry per CDR3 protein. The sample yields under 75,000 distinct CDR3 sequences, roughly 10% seen once. Regarding the study as a whole: It was surviving recipient T cells and thymic progenitors that gave some patients high TCRbeta diversity at day 60. The authors attributed T-cell counts and diversity one year after transplant mostly to newly produced T cells.

With V trimmed by 1 base and J by 0 bases, 2 bases remained unmatched. Germline CDR1 LGHDT, CDR2 YNNKEL (reference sequence). CDR3 length equals 17 residues. As to this clonotype: Its antigen is unknown.

The rearrangement joins TRBV3-1 to TRBJ1-3; 11 bases agree with TRBD1. The specimen was PBMCs, collected before TCRalphabeta/CD19-depleted stem cell transplant. The receptor's source is a boy aged 5 to 17 with acute myeloid leukemia, due to receive a stem cell transplant. The CDR3 sequence: CASSQGTGGHSGNTIYF. CDR3 DNA sequence: TGTGCCAGCAGCCAAGGGACAGGGGGCCACTCTGGAAACACCATATATTTT.